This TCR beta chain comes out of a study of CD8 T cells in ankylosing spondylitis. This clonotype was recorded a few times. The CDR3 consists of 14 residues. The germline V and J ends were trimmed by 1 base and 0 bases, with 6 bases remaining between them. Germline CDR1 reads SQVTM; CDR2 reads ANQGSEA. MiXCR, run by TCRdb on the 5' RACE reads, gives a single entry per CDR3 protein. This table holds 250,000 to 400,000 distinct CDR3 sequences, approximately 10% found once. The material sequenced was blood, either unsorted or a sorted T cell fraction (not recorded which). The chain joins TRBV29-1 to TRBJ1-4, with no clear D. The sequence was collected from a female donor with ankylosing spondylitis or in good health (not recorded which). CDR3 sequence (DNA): TGCAGCGTTGAAGTACAAGCAACTAATGAAAAACTGTTTTTT. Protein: CSVEVQATNEKLFF.